This paragraph reports one TCR beta chain. What this receptor recognizes is not known. No per-base quality is available; no much larger clone lies one base away. This entry is derived from a study of cytomegalovirus exposure and HLA in healthy donors (dated by TCRdb to between 2016 and 2019). About the investigation overall: The 666 repertoires of the first cohort and the 110 or so validation repertoires were produced on the same platform, according to a later analysis. The study aimed to test whether cataloging public T cell receptors could reveal signatures of past pathogen exposure. A separate validation cohort of some 130 different subjects was used in addition to the roughly 700-subject first cohort. The study combined high-throughput TCR immunosequencing, statistical association of individual TCRs with disease status, and machine learning to predict cytomegalovirus infection status. General study outcomes and caveats: Cytomegalovirus status was reported to be diagnosed by the classifier with high specificity and sensitivity in both the original and validation cohorts. Across donors, most TCR sequences were observed very rarely, whereas some public TCRs were present in many individuals. In vitro tests confirmed that three of the cytomegalovirus-associated TCR beta chains recognize cytomegalovirus antigens. It was suggested by the authors that the approach could potentially be generalized to other disease states and immunological phenotypes. The study gave a list of some 150 TCR beta chains associated with cytomegalovirus. A later analysis had no HLA typing for the validation cohort, so co-occurrence there was scored across all 130 or so repertoires. A later analysis found that TCRs clustered in the first cohort also tended to co-occur in the 110 or so validation repertoires, with approximately 93% of cluster scores above 0.

Separate from the approximately 690-subject first cohort, the validation cohort of roughly 130 subjects was the group to which the donors belonged. The library came from the immunoSEQ multiplex PCR assay. The paper's processing steps were these. A statistical classification framework was built to diagnose cytomegalovirus status from the catalog of TCR beta chain sequences. Not all clones reach the TCRdb copy of this immuneACCESS table, which keeps in-frame sequences only. Checked studies attribute under half of the gap to unresolved V genes and leave the rest unexplained. V, J and clone size derive from that table, while D and trimming were established from the DNA sequence. The sample table holds 200,000 to 250,000 clones, of which 85% to 90% were seen once. Jointly, the top ten make up roughly 2.8% of the sample. The TCR sequence derives from a woman between 18 and 29 years old in good health and CMV-seronegative. Material: PBMCs.

The CDR3: CASSQDSRGAEAFF. The nucleotide sequence is given as TGTGCCAGCAGCCAAGACAGCCGGGGGGCTGAAGCTTTCTTT. The rearranged segments are TRBV4-2 and TRBJ1-1; perhaps TRBD1 is the D gene, with 5 bases matching. The CDR3 contains 14 residues, cysteine and phenylalanine counted. Solely the CDR3 DNA is kept, with 42 bases framed from the first base. The germline V gene gives CDR1 as LGHNA and CDR2 as YNFKEQ. The junction carries 11 bases between V and J, which are trimmed by 0 bases and 6 bases respectively.